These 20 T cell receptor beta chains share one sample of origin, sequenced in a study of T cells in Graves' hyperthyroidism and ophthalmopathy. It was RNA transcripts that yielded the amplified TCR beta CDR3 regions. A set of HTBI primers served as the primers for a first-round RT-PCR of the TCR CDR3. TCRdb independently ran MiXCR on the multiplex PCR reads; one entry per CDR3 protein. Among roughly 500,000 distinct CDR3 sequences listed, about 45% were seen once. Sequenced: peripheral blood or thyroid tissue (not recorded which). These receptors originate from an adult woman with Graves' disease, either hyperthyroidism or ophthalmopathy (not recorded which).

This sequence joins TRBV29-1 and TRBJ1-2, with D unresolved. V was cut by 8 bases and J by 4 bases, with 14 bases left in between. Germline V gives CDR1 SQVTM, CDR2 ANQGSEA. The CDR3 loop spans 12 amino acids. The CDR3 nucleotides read TGCAGCACTGACGACGGAATCTATGGCTACACCTTC. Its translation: CSTDDGIYGYTF.

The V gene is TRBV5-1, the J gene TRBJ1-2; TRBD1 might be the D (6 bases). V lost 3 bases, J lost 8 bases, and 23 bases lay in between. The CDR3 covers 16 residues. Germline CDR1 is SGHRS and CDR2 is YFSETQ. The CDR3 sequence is CASSSDPLGRGKGYTF. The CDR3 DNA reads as TGCGCCAGCAGCTCGGACCCCCTCGGCAGGGGAAAGGGCTACACCTTC.

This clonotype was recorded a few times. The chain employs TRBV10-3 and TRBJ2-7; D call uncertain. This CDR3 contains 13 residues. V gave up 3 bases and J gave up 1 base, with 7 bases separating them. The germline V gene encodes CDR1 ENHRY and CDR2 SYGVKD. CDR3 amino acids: CAISDQVSYEQYF. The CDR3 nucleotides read TGTGCCATCAGTGACCAGGTGTCCTACGAGCAGTACTTC.

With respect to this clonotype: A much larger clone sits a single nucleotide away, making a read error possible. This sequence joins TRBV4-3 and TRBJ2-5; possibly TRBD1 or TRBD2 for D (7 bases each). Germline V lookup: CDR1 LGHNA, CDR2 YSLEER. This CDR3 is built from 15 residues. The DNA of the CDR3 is TGCTCCAGCAGCCAAGATTCCAGGGGGGGAGAGACCCAGTACTTC. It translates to CSSSQDSRGGETQYF.

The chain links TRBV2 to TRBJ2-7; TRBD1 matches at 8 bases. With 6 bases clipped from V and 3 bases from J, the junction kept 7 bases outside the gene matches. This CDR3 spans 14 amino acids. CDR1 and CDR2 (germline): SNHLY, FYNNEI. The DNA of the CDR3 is TGTGCCAGCAGGCCTAGGACAGGGAACTACGAGCAGTACTTC. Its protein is CASRPRTGNYEQYF.

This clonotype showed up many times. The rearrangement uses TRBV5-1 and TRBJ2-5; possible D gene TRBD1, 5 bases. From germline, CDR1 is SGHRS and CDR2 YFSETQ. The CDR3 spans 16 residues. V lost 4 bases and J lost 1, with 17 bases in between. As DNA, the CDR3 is TGCGCCAGCAGCCCACAAGACAGCAACCCCCAAGAGACCCAGTACTTC. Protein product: CASSPQDSNPQETQYF.

The CDR3 region is CASSPDLGNTEAFF. The CDR3, as DNA: TGTGCCAGCAGCCCCGACCTGGGCAACACTGAAGCTTTCTTT. The V gene is TRBV7-6, the J gene TRBJ1-1; D is unclear. Germline loops: CDR1 SGHVS, CDR2 FNYEAQ. The CDR3 length is 14 residues. V lost 5 bases, J lost 2 bases, and 12 bases lay in between.

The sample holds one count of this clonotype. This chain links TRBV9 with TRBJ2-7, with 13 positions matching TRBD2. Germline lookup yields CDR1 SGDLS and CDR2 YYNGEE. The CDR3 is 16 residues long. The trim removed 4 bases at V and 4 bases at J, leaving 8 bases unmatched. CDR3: CASSPSGTSGKYEQYF. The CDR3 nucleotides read TGTGCCAGCAGCCCCTCCGGGACTAGCGGGAAATACGAGCAGTACTTC. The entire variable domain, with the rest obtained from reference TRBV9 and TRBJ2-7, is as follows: DSGVTQTPKHLITATGQRVTLRCSPRSGDLSVYWYQQSLDQGLQFLIQYYNGEERAKGNILERFSAQQFPDLHSELNLSSLELGDSALYFCASSPSGTSGKYEQYFGPGTRLTVT.

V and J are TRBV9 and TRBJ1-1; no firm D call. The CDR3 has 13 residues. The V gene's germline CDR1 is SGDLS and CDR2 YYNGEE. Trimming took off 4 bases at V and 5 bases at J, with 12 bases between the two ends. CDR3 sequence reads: CASSMSGGTEAFF. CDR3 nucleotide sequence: TGTGCCAGCAGCATGAGCGGAGGGACTGAAGCTTTCTTT.

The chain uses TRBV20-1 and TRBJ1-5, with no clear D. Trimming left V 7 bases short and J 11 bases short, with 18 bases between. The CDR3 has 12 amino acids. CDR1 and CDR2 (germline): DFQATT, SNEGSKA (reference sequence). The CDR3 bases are TGCAGTGTTTCAGGCGTCAAATCAGCCCAGCATTTT. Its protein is CSVSGVKSAQHF.

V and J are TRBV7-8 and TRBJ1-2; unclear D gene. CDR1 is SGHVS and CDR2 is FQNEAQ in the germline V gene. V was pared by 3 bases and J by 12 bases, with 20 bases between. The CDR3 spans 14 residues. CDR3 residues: CASSFGSGRSGNTF. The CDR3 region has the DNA TGTGCCAGCAGCTTTGGTAGCGGTCGCTCTGGAAACACCTTC.

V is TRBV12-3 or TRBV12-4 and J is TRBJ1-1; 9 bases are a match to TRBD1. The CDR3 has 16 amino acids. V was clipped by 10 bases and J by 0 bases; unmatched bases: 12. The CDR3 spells CAIRKGTGTMNTEAFF. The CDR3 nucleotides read TGTGCCATCCGGAAGGGGACAGGGACTATGAACACTGAAGCTTTCTTT.

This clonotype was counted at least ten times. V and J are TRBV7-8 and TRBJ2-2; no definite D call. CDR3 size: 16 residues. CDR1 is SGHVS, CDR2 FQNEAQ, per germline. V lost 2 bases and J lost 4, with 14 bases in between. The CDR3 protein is CASSLRLDTFTGELFF. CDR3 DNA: TGTGCCAGCAGCTTACGACTGGATACCTTCACCGGGGAGCTGTTTTTT. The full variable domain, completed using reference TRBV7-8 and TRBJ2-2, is GAGVSQSPRYKVAKRGQDVALRCDPISGHVSLFWYQQALGQGPEFLTYFQNEAQLDKSGLPSDRFFAERPEGSVSTLKIQRTQQEDSAVYLCASSLRLDTFTGELFFGEGSRLTVL.

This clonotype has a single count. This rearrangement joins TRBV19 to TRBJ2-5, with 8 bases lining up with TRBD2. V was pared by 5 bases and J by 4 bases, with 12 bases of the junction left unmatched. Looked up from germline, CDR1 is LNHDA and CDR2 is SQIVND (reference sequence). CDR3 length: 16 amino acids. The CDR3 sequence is CASSPPSGRGGETQYF. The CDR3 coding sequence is TGTGCCAGTAGTCCCCCCTCGGGACGGGGGGGAGAGACCCAGTACTTC.

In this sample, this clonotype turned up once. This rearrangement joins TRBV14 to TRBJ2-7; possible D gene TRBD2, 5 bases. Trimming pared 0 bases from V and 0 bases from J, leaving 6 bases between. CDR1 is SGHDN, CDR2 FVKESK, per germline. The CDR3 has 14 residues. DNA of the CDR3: TGTGCCAGCAGCCAAGATGGGAGCTCCTACGAGCAGTACTTC. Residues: CASSQDGSSYEQYF.

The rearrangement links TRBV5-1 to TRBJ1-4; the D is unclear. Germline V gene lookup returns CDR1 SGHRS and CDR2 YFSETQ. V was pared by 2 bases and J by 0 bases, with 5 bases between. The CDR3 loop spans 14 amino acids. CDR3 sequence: CASSLTTTNEKLFF. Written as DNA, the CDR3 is TGCGCCAGCAGCTTAACAACAACTAATGAAAAACTGTTTTTT.

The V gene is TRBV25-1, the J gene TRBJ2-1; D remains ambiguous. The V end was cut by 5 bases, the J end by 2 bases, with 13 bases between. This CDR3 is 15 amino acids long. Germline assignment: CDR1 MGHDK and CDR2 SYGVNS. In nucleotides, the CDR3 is TGTGCCAGCAGTCAAACCATCGGTCCCTACAATGAGCAGTTCTTC. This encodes CASSQTIGPYNEQFF.

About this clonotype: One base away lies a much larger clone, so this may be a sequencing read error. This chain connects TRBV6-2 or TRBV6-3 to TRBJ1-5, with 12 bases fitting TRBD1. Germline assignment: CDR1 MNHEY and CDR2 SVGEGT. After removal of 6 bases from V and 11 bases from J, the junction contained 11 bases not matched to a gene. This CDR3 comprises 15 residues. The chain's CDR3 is CASRTGTGGNQSQHF. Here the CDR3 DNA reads TGTGCCAGCAGGACCGGGACAGGGGGCAACCAGTCCCAGCATTTT.

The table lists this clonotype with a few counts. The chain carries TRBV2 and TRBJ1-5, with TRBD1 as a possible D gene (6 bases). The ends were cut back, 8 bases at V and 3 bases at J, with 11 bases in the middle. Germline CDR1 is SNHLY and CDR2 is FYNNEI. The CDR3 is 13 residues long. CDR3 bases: TGTGCCAGCGCGACAGGAAACAATCAGCCCCAGCATTTT. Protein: CASATGNNQPQHF.

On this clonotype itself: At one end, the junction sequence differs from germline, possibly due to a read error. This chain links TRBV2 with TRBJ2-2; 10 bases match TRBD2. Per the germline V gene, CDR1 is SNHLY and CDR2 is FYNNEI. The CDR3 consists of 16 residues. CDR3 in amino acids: CASRASGSGNTGELSW. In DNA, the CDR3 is TGTGCCAGCAGGGCTAGCGGGAGCGGGAACACCGGGGAGCTGTCTTGG.